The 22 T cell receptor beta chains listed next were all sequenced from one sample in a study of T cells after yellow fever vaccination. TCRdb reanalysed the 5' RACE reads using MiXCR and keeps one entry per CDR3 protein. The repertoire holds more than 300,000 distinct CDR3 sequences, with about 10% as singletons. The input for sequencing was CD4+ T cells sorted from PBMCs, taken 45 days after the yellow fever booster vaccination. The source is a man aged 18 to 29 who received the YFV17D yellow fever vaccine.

CDR3 in DNA: TGTGCCAGCAGCTTAGAGGGGGCGCAGGGAAACACCATATATTTT. It yields the protein CASSLEGAQGNTIYF. The chain is built from TRBV7-2 and TRBJ1-3; 7 bases are a match to TRBD1. Germline CDR1 reads SGHTA; CDR2 reads FQGNSA. The J segment lost 4 bases and the V segment lost 1 base, leaving 4 bases of the junction unmatched. The CDR3 totals 15 residues.

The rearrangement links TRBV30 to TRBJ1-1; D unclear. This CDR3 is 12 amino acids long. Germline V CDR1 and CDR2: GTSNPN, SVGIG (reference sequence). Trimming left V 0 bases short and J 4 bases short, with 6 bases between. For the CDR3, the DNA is TGTGCCTGGAGTGTACGGGTCACTGAAGCTTTCTTT. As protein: CAWSVRVTEAFF.

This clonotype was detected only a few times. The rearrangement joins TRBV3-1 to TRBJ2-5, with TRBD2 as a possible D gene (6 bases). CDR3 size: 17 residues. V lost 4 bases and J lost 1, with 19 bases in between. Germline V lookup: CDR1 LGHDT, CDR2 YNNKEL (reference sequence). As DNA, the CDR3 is TGTGCCAGCAGCCCCAAGCAAATAGGGACTTTCCAAGAGACCCAGTACTTC. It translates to CASSPKQIGTFQETQYF.

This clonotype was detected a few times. The CDR3 DNA is TGTGCCAGCATTTCGGGACTTAGGGTTGCAGCTTTCTTT. As protein: CASISGLRVAAFF. The V call is TRBV28, the J call TRBJ1-1; tentatively, D is TRBD1 (5 bases). The CDR3 is 13 amino acids. Germline assignment: CDR1 MDHEN and CDR2 SYDVKM. V was pared by 7 bases and J by 10 bases, with 19 bases between.

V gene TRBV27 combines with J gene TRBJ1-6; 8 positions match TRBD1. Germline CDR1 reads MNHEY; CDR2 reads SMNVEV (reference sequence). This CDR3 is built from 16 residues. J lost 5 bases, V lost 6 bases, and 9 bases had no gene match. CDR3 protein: CASSLRTGMDNSPLHF. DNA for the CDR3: TGTGCCAGCAGCCTACGGACAGGGATGGATAATTCACCCCTCCACTTT.

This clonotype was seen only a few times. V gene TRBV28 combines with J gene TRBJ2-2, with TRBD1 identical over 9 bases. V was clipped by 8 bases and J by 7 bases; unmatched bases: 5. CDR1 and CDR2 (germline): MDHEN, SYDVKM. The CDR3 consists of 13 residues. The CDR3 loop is CASSQGASGELFF. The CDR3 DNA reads TGTGCCAGCTCACAGGGGGCTAGCGGGGAGCTGTTTTTT.

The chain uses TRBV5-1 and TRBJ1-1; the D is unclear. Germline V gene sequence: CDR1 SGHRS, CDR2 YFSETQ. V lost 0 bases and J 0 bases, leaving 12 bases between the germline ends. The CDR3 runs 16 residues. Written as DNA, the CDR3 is TGCGCCAGCAGCTTGGCCACAGCCGAGATGAACACTGAAGCTTTCTTT. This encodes CASSLATAEMNTEAFF. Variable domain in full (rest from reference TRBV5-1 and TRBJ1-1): KAGVTQTPRYLIKTRGQQVTLSCSPISGHRSVSWYQQTPGQGLQFLFEYFSETQRNKGNFPGRFSGRQFSNSRSEMNVSTLELGDSALYLCASSLATAEMNTEAFFGQGTRLTVV.

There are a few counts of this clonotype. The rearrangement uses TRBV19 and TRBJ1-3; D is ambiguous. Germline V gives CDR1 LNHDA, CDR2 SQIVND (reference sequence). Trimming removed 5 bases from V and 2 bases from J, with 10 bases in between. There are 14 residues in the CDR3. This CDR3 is CASSLSGTGNTIYF. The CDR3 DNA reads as TGTGCCAGTAGTCTATCTGGAACTGGAAACACCATATATTTT.

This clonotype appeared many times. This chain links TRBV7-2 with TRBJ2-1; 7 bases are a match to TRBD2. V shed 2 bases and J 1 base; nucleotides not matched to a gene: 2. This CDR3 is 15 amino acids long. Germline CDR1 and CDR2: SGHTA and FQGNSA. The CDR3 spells CASSLTRGSYNEQFF. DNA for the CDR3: TGTGCCAGCAGCTTAACGCGGGGGTCCTACAATGAGCAGTTCTTC.

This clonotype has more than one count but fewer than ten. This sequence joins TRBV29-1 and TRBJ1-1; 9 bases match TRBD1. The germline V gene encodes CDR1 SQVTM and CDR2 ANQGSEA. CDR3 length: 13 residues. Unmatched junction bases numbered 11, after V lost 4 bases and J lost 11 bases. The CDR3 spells CSVVGRQGVGAFF. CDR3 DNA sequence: TGCAGCGTTGTTGGAAGACAGGGGGTAGGCGCTTTCTTT.

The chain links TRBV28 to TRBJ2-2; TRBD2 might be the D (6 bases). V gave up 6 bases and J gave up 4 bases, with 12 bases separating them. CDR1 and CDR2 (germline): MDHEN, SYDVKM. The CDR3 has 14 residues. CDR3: CASRVGGPTGELFF. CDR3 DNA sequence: TGTGCCAGCAGGGTCGGAGGGCCCACCGGGGAGCTGTTTTTT.

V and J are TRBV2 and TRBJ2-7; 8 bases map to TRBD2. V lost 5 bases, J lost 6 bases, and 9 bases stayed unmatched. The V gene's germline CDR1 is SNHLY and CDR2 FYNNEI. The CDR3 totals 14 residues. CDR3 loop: CASSSTSARPEQYF. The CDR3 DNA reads TGTGCCAGCAGTTCGACTAGCGCCCGTCCCGAGCAGTACTTC.

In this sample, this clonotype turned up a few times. CDR3 sequence: CASSFLAGGNYEQYV. CDR3 nucleotide sequence: TGCGCCAGCAGTTTTCTAGCGGGGGGCAACTACGAGCAGTACGTC. V is TRBV10-2 and J is TRBJ2-7; 11 nucleotides agree with TRBD2. This CDR3 is 15 amino acids long. V shed 5 bases, J shed 3 bases, and the junction held 6 bases outside the gene matches. Per the germline V gene, CDR1 is WSHSY and CDR2 is SAAADI.

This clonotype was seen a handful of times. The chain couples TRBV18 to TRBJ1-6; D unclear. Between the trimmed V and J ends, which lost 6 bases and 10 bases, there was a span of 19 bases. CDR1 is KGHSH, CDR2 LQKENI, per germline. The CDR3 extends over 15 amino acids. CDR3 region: CASSRDSYGSSPLHF. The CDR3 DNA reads TGTGCCAGCTCCCGCGATTCCTACGGCTCCTCACCCCTCCACTTT.

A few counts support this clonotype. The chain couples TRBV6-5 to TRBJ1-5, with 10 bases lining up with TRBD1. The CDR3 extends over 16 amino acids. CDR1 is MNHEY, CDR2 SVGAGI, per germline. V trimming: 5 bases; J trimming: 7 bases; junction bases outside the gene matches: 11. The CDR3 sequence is CASSGGQGRFGQPQHF. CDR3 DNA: TGTGCCAGCAGTGGGGGACAGGGGAGATTTGGGCAGCCCCAGCATTTT.

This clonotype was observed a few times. The DNA for the CDR3 is TGTGCCAGGAGGACAGGATCAGCTGGGGCCAACGTCCTGACTTTC. It encodes CARRTGSAGANVLTF. The chain uses TRBV6-2 or TRBV6-3 and TRBJ2-6; 7 bases are a match to TRBD1. The ends lost 9 bases at V and 2 bases at J; junction bases unmatched: 7. In germline, CDR1 is MNHEY, CDR2 SVGEGT. This CDR3 spans 15 amino acids.

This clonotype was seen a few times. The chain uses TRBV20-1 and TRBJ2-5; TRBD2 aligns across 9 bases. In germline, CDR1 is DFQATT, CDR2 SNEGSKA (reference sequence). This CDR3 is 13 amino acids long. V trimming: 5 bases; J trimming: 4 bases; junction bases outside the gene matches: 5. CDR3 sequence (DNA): TGCAGTGCTGGGCCTAGCGGGGTAGAGACCCAGTACTTC. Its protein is CSAGPSGVETQYF.

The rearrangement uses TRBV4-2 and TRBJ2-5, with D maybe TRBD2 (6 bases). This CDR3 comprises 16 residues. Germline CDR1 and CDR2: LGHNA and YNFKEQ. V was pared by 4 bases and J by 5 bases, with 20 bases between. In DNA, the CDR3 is TGTGCCAGCAGCCCCGGAGGGACTCCCCGGCTCGAGACCCAGTACTTC. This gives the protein CASSPGGTPRLETQYF.

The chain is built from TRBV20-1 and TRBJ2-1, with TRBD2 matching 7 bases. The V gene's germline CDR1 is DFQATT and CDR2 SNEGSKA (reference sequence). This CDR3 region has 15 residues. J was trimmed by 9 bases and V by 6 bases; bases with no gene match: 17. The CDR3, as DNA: TGCAGTGCCAACCGACCCCGGGGGGTTAGCCGTGAGCAGTTCTTC. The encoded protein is CSANRPRGVSREQFF.

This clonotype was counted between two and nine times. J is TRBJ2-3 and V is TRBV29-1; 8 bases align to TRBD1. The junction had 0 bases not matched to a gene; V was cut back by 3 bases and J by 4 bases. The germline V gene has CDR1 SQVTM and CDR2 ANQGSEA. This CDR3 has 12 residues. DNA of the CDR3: TGCAGCGTTGAGGGACAGGCAGATACGCAGTATTTT. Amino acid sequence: CSVEGQADTQYF.

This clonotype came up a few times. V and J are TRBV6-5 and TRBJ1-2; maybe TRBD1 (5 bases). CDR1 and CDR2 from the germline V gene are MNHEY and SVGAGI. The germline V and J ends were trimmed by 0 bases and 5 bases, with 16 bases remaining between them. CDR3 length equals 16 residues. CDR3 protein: CASSYSKAGFTYGYTF. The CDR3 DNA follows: TGTGCCAGCAGTTACTCGAAGGCAGGGTTTACGTATGGCTACACCTTC.

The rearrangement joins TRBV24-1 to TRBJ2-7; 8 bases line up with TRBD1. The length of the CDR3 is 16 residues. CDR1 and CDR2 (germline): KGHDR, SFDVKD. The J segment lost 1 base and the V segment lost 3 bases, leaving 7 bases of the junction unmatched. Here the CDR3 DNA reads TGTGCCACCAGTGATAAACCGGGACAGGCTTCCTACGAGCAGTACTTC. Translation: CATSDKPGQASYEQYF.